What follows are 2 T cell receptor beta chains derived from one specimen sequenced in a study of somatic mutations in cytotoxic T cells in rheumatoid arthritis (dated by TCRdb to 2017 to 2019). Preparation of the library involved the immunoSEQ multiplex PCR assay. TCRdb took over this immuneACCESS table, retaining in-frame rearrangements with V and J assigned. Such tables are incomplete; in checked studies, under half of the missing clones stem from an unresolved V gene, and the remainder is unexplained. Here the sample has several thousand clones; 60% occur a single time. The ten largest clones add up to 23% of the sample. Sequencing was done on a sample of CD8+ T cells sorted from blood. These receptors all stem from a woman aged 40 to 49 in good health.

The V and J genes are TRBV6-1 and TRBJ2-1, with 11 bases fitting TRBD2. The J segment lost 7 bases and the V segment lost 5 bases, leaving 7 bases of the junction unmatched. Germline V gene sequence: CDR1 MNHNS, CDR2 SASEGT. CDR3 length equals 15 residues. CDR3 nucleotide sequence: TGTGCCAGCAGTTTACTAGCGGGAGTGTGGAATGAGCAGTTCTTC. Its protein is CASSLLAGVWNEQFF.

The chain couples TRBV9 to TRBJ2-7; D unresolved. Germline V CDR1 and CDR2: SGDLS, YYNGEE. The CDR3 extends over 14 amino acids. Deletions cut 5 bases from V and 4 bases from J, with 16 bases between. The CDR3 DNA is TGTGCCAGCAGTTTTGGCAGGTTCGGTTACGAGCAGTACTTC. It is translated as CASSFGRFGYEQYF.